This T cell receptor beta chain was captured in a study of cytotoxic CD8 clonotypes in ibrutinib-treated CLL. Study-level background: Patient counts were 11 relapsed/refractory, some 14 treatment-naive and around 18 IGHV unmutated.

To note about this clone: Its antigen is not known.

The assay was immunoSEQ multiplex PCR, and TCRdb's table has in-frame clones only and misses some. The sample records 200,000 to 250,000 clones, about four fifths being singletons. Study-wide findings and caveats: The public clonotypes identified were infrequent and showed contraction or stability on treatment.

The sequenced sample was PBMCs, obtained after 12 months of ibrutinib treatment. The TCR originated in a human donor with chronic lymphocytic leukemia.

CDR3 bases: TGTGCCAGTAGTAACCCGGGCCAAGACGATGATACGCAGTATTTT. Its protein is CASSNPGQDDDTQYF. The rearrangement links TRBV19 to TRBJ2-3, with D unclear. V gave up 4 bases and J gave up 6 bases, with 17 bases separating them. The germline V gene encodes CDR1 LNHDA and CDR2 SQIVND (reference sequence). The CDR3 contains 15 residues.